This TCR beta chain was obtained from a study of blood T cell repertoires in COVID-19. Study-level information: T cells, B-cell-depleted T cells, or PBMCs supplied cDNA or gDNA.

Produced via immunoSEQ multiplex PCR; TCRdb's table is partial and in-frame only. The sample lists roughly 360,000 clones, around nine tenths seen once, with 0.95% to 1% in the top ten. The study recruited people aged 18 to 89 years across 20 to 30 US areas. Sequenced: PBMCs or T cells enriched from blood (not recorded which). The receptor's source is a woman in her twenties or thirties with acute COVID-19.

CDR3 DNA sequence: TGTGCCAGCAGTTATACAGCCTACGAGCAGTACTTC. This sequence encodes CASSYTAYEQYF. The chain is built from TRBV2 and TRBJ2-7; D is unresolved. The CDR3 runs 12 residues. V lost 5 bases, J lost 2 bases, and 7 bases lay in between. Germline lookup yields CDR1 SNHLY and CDR2 FYNNEI.